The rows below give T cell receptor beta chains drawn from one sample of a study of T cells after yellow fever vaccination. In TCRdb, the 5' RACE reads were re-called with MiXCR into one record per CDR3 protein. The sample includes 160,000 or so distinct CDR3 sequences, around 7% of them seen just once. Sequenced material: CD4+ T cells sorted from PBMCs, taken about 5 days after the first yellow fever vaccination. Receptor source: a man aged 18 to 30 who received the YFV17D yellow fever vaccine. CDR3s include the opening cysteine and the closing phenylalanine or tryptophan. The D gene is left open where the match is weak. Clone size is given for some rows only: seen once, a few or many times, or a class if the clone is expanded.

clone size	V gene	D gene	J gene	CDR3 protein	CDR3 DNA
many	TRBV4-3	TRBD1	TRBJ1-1	CASSRGTGLNTEAFF	TGCGCCAGCAGCCGCGGGACAGGGTTGAACACTGAAGCTTTCTTT
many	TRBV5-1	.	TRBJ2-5	CASNTDRWETQYF	TGCGCCAGCAATACCGACCGCTGGGAGACCCAGTACTTC
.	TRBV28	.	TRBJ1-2	CASSPGPYGYTF	TGTGCCAGTAGTCCGGGGCCCTATGGCTACACCTTC
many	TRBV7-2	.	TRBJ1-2	CASSRRAASGYTF	TGTGCCAGCAGCCGCCGAGCGGCGAGTGGCTACACCTTC
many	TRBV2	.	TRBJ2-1	CASSVQGSAYNEQFF	TGTGCCAGCAGTGTTCAGGGGTCTGCCTACAATGAGCAGTTCTTC
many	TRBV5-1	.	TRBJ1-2	CASSLGTPEGGYTF	TGCGCCAGCAGCTTGGGGACCCCCGAGGGGGGCTACACCTTC
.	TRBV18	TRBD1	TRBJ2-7	CASSPMQGATYEQYF	TGTGCCAGCTCACCAATGCAGGGGGCAACCTACGAGCAGTACTTC
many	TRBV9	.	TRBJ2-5	CASSGGTAQETQYF	TGTGCCAGCAGCGGCGGGACCGCACAAGAGACCCAGTACTTC
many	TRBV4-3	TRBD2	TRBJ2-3	CASSPQRGNTDTQYF	TGCGCCAGCAGCCCCCAGCGGGGGAACACAGATACGCAGTATTTT
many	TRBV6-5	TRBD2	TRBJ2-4	CASSYAGVNIQYF	TGTGCCAGCAGTTACGCGGGGGTCAACATTCAGTACTTC
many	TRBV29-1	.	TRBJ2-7	CSVEEVEGGEQYF	TGCAGCGTTGAAGAGGTCGAAGGGGGCGAGCAGTACTTC
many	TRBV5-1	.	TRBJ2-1	CASSFTGDFYNEQFF	TGCGCCAGCAGCTTTACGGGGGACTTCTACAATGAGCAGTTCTTC
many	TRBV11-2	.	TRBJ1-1	CASSLGWAGGRLMNTEAFF	TGTGCCAGCAGCTTAGGGTGGGCGGGGGGAAGGCTTATGAACACTGAAGCTTTCTTT
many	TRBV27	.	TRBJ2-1	CASSLSPGTTYNEQFF	TGTGCCAGCAGTTTATCCCCCGGGACAACATACAATGAGCAGTTCTTC
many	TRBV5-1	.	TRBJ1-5	CASSSQGGNQPQHF	TGCGCCAGCAGCAGCCAGGGAGGCAATCAGCCCCAGCATTTT
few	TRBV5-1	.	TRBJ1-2	CASSLTELNYGYTF	TGCGCCAGCAGCTTGACAGAACTAAACTATGGCTACACCTTC
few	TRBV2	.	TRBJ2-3	CASSELTGIFTDTQYF	TGTGCCAGCAGTGAACTCACAGGGATTTTCACAGATACGCAGTATTTT
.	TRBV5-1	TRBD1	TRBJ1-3	CASSLEVRGFGNTIYF	TGCGCCAGCAGCTTGGAAGTCAGGGGGTTTGGAAACACCATATATTTT
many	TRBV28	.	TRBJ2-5	CASSLRTGDYLQETQYF	TGTGCCAGCAGTTTACGTACAGGGGACTACCTCCAAGAGACCCAGTACTTC
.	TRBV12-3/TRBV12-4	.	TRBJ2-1	CASSLRTASGEQFF	TGTGCCAGCAGTTTAAGGACAGCGTCCGGGGAGCAGTTCTTC
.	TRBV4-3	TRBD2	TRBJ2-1	CASSQEGGIAGSSYNEQFF	TGCGCCAGCAGCCAAGAGGGAGGGATAGCGGGGAGCTCCTACAATGAGCAGTTCTTC
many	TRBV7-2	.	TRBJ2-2	CASSLYSTGELFF	TGTGCCAGCAGCTTATACTCCACCGGGGAGCTGTTTTTT
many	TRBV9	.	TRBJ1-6	CASSVDRKHDNSPLHF	TGTGCCAGCAGCGTCGACAGGAAACATGATAATTCACCCCTCCACTTT
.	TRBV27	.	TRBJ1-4	CASSRTAINEKLFF	TGTGCCAGCAGCCGGACAGCTATTAATGAAAAACTGTTTTTT
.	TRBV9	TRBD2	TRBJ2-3	CASSAGAGGTTDTQYF	TGTGCCAGCAGCGCGGGGGCGGGGGGGACCACAGATACGCAGTATTTT
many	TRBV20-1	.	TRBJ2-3	CSGGGAGDTQYF	TGCAGTGGAGGCGGGGCGGGGGATACGCAGTATTTT
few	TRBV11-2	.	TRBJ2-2	CACPRGLLDYTGELFF	TGTGCCTGCCCTCGGGGTTTGCTAGACTACACCGGGGAGCTGTTTTTT
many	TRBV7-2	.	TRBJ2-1	CASRPSPLNEQFF	TGTGCCAGCAGACCCTCACCTCTGAATGAGCAGTTCTTC
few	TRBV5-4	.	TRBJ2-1	CASSVTGYNEQFF	TGTGCCAGCAGCGTTACAGGTTACAATGAGCAGTTCTTC
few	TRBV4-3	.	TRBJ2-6	CASSQDIGQAGWANVLTF	TGCGCCAGCAGCCAAGATATAGGCCAGGCTGGTTGGGCCAACGTCCTGACTTTC
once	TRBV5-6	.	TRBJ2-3	CASSLFAWAQVFSTDTQYF	TGTGCCAGCAGCTTGTTTGCGTGGGCACAAGTCTTTAGCACAGATACGCAGTATTTT
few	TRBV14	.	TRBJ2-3	CASSQDERGTQYF	TGTGCCAGCAGCCAAGATGAGAGAGGCACGCAGTATTTT
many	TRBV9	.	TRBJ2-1	CASSLLGRGNYNEQFF	TGTGCCAGCAGCCTCCTAGGGCGGGGCAATTACAATGAGCAGTTCTTC
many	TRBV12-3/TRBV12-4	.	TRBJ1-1	CASSYRSRGTEAFF	TGTGCCAGCAGTTACAGGTCGAGGGGCACTGAAGCTTTCTTT
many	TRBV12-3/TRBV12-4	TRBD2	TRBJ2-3	CASRVGGGTDTQYF	TGTGCCAGCAGGGTTGGGGGGGGCACAGATACGCAGTATTTT
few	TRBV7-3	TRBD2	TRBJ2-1	CASSFGGGAFEQFF	TGTGCCAGCAGCTTCGGCGGGGGGGCATTTGAGCAGTTCTTC
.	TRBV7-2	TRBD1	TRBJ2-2	CASSSTGPNAGELFF	TGTGCCAGCAGCTCGACAGGGCCCAATGCCGGGGAGCTGTTTTTT
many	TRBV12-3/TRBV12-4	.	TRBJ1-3	CATLKTVSGNTIYF	TGTGCCACCCTAAAAACCGTTTCTGGAAACACCATATATTTT
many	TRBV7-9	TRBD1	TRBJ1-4	CASSSTGGTYEKLFF	TGTGCCAGCAGCTCGACAGGGGGAACGTATGAAAAACTGTTTTTT
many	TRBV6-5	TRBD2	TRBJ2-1	CASRTLAVDPSYNEQFF	TGTGCCAGCAGGACGCTAGCGGTGGACCCTTCCTACAATGAGCAGTTCTTC